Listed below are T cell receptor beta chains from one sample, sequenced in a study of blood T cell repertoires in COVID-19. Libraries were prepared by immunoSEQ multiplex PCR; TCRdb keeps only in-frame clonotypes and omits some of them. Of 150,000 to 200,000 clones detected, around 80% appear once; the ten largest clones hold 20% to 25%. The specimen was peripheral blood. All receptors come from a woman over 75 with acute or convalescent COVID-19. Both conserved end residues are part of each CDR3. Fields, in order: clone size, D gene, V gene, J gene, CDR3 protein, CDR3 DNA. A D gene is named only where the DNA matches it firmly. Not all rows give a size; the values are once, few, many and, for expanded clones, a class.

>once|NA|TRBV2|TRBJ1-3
CASTERESGNTIYF
TGTGCCAGCACCGAGCGAGAATCTGGAAACACCATATATTTT
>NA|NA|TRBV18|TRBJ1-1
CASSLDRDTEAFF
TGTGCCAGCTCACTAGACAGAGACACTGAAGCTTTCTTT
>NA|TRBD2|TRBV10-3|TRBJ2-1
CAISESRTSGIYNEQFF
TGTGCCATCAGTGAGTCAAGGACTAGCGGGATCTACAATGAGCAGTTCTTC
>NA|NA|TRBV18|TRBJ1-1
CASSPRQNTEAFF
TGTGCCAGCTCACCACGGCAGAACACTGAAGCTTTCTTT
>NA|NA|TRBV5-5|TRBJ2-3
CASSPPKSNTDTQYF
TGTGCCAGCAGCCCCCCGAAAAGCAATACAGATACGCAGTATTTT
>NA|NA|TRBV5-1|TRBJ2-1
CASSPTKNNEQFF
TGCGCCAGCAGCCCGACTAAAAACAATGAGCAGTTCTTC
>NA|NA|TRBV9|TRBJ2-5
CASSVKGETQYF
TGTGCCAGCAGCGTAAAGGGGGAGACCCAGTACTTC
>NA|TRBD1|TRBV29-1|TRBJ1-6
CSVQTGYNSPLHF
TGCAGCGTTCAGACAGGGTATAATTCACCCCTCCACTTT
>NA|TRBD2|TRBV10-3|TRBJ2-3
CAISALAGGSDTQYF
TGTGCCATCAGTGCCCTAGCGGGAGGGTCAGATACGCAGTATTTT
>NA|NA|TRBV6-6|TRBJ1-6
CASSYQGNSPLHF
TGTGCCAGCAGTTACCAGGGAAATTCACCCCTCCACTTT
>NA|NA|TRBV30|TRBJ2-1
CACATVGTPDNEQFF
TGTGCCTGTGCCACGGTAGGGACACCAGACAATGAGCAGTTCTTC
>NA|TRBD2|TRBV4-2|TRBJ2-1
CASRSSGSSYNEQFF
TGTGCCAGCAGATCTAGCGGGAGCTCCTACAATGAGCAGTTCTTC
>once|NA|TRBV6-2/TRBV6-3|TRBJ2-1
CASSYRGLLNEQFF
TGTGCCAGCAGTTACAGAGGACTATTAAATGAGCAGTTCTTC
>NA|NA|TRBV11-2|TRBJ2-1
CASSSRLVRGEQFF
TGTGCCAGCAGCTCCAGACTAGTGCGGGGTGAGCAGTTCTTC
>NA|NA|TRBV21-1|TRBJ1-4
CASSNPATGFNEKLFF
TGTGCCAGCAGCAACCCCGCGACAGGCTTTAATGAAAAACTGTTTTTT
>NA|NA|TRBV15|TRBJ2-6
CATRRGLGGGPVGANVLTF
TGTGCCACCAGAAGAGGGTTGGGCGGCGGGCCGGTTGGGGCCAACGTCCTGACTTTC
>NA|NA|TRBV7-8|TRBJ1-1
CASSWGRAGNTEAFF
TGTGCCAGCAGTTGGGGGCGGGCTGGGAACACTGAAGCTTTCTTT
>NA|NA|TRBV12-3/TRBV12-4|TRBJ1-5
CASRQGDGPQHF
TGTGCCAGCAGACAGGGTGATGGGCCCCAGCATTTT
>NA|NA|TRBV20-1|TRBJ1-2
CSARVGAGYTF
TGCAGTGCTAGAGTTGGGGCCGGCTACACCTTC
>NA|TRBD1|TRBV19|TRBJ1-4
CASSRGTADEKLFF
TGTGCCAGCTCTCGAGGGACAGCGGATGAAAAACTGTTTTTT
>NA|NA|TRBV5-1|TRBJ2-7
CASSFTGGVYEQYF
TGCGCCAGCAGCTTTACAGGGGGGGTCTACGAGCAGTACTTC
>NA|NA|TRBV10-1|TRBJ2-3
CASSGLTSTDTQYF
TGCGCCAGCAGTGGGCTGACTAGCACAGATACGCAGTATTTT